This TCR beta chain was sequenced for a study of T cell responses to AZD1222 COVID-19 vaccine. Note on this clone: Its antigen is undetermined.

Between the trimmed V and J ends, which lost 0 bases and 7 bases, there was a span of 8 bases. The V gene's germline CDR1 is ENHRY and CDR2 SYGVKD. The CDR3 consists of 13 residues. Study results and caveats: Clonal diversity may have been underestimated in mostly white British donors.

Produced via immunoSEQ multiplex PCR; TCRdb's table is partial and in-frame only. The sample consists of about 75,000 clones, about 91% of them appearing once. This sample comprised peripheral blood, obtained 28 days after the second dose of the MenACWY control vaccine. The chain carries TRBV10-3 and TRBJ2-3; D is perhaps TRBD1 or TRBD2 (6 bases each). This clonotype was obtained from an adult who received the MenACWY meningococcal vaccine as a control. CDR3 protein: CAISESGGNTQYF. CDR3 DNA sequence: TGTGCCATCAGTGAGTCCGGGGGCAATACGCAGTATTTT.